The rows below give T cell receptor beta chains drawn from one sample of a study of patients and donors after allogeneic stem cell transplantation. TCRdb fed the RT-PCR reads into MiXCR, producing one record per CDR3 protein. The table lists approximately 88,000 distinct CDR3 sequences, just under 5% of them singletons. The sample consisted of blood, either unsorted or a sorted T cell fraction (not recorded which). The receptors were sampled from a human donor who was either an allogeneic HSCT recipient or a stem cell or donor lymphocyte infusion donor (not recorded which). It is not recorded whose cells these are; they may come from a transplant donor. Both conserved end residues are part of each CDR3. Each record gives: D gene, V gene, clone size, J gene, CDR3 protein, CDR3 DNA. A D gene is named only where the DNA matches it firmly. Where a row states a size, it is once, few, many or the class of an expanded clone; other rows omit it.

TRBD1,TRBV5-1,NA,TRBJ2-2,CASSETGENTGELFF,TGCGCCAGCAGCGAGACAGGGGAGAACACCGGGGAGCTGTTTTTT
NA,TRBV12-3/TRBV12-4,many,TRBJ1-2,CASSHGGGYTF,TGTGCCAGCTCACATGGGGGTGGCTACACCTTC
TRBD2,TRBV4-1,few,TRBJ2-7,CASSLLAGVYEQYF,TGCGCCAGCAGCCTGCTAGCGGGAGTCTACGAGCAGTACTTC
NA,TRBV19,many,TRBJ2-7,CASARGQTYEQYF,TGTGCCAGTGCCCGAGGACAGACCTACGAGCAGTACTTC
NA,TRBV29-1,few,TRBJ1-3,CSARAGAGNTIYF,TGCAGCGCCCGGGCGGGGGCTGGAAACACCATATATTTT
TRBD1,TRBV20-1,NA,TRBJ1-1,CSAQKQGGTEAFF,TGCAGTGCTCAAAAACAGGGGGGAACTGAAGCTTTCTTT
NA,TRBV19,NA,TRBJ1-5,CASSTTRDVSNQPQHF,TGTGCCAGTAGTACAACCCGGGACGTTAGCAATCAGCCCCAGCATTTT
TRBD1,TRBV7-9,many,TRBJ2-7,CASTDRGSSSYEQYF,TGTGCCAGCACCGACAGGGGGTCGAGCTCCTACGAGCAGTACTTC
NA,TRBV20-1,many,TRBJ2-3,CSASAQTDTQYF,TGCAGTGCTAGTGCCCAAACAGATACGCAGTATTTT
NA,TRBV7-3,many,TRBJ2-5,CASSPSRDKKTQYF,TGTGCCAGCAGCCCAAGTCGGGACAAAAAGACCCAGTACTTC
TRBD1,TRBV9,many,TRBJ2-7,CASSDGQVAYEQYF,TGTGCCAGCAGCGATGGACAGGTAGCCTACGAGCAGTACTTC
NA,TRBV18,many,TRBJ2-7,CASSPPGRTYEQYF,TGTGCCAGCTCACCACCGGGGAGAACCTACGAGCAGTACTTC
NA,TRBV10-2,NA,TRBJ1-5,CASSGTVLNQPQHF,TGCGCCAGCAGTGGTACAGTGTTAAATCAGCCCCAGCATTTT
NA,TRBV5-1,many,TRBJ2-3,CASSFGASTDTQYF,TGCGCCAGCAGCTTTGGAGCTAGCACAGATACGCAGTATTTT
TRBD1,TRBV20-1,NA,TRBJ1-1,CSAKQGLGVNTEAFF,TGCAGTGCCAAACAGGGGCTGGGTGTGAACACTGAAGCTTTCTTT
NA,TRBV3-1,few,TRBJ1-2,CASSQGGASKVTF,TGTGCCAGCAGCCAAGGAGGAGCATCGAAGGTTACCTTC
TRBD1,TRBV24-1,once,TRBJ2-3,CATSDRQGGTDTQYF,TGTGCCACCAGTGATCGACAGGGGGGCACAGATACGCAGTATTTT
NA,TRBV5-6,NA,TRBJ1-1,CASSWIDKGRGEAFF,TGTGCCAGCAGCTGGATAGATAAGGGGCGGGGTGAAGCTTTCTTT
TRBD2,TRBV7-2,many,TRBJ2-5,CASSLNGGAKETQYF,TGTGCCAGCAGCTTGAACGGGGGGGCGAAAGAGACCCAGTACTTC
NA,TRBV7-9,many,TRBJ2-7,CASTSLSRTPYEQYF,TGTGCCAGCACCTCCCTATCAAGGACCCCCTACGAGCAGTACTTC
TRBD1,TRBV7-3,few,TRBJ2-5,CASSTGTGGASETQYF,TGTGCCAGCAGCACCGGGACAGGGGGCGCGTCGGAGACCCAGTACTTC
TRBD1,TRBV10-2,few,TRBJ1-6,CATGDRENNSPLHF,TGCGCCACCGGAGACAGGGAGAATAATTCACCCCTCCACTTT